This TCR beta chain is from a study of T cell repertoires in ileal Crohn's disease. Regarding the study as a whole: All patients with clonality above 26.8% had endoscopic recurrence.

The method was immunoSEQ multiplex PCR; TCRdb's version includes in-frame clones alone and lacks a portion of them. The table lists roughly 30,000 clones, about four fifths of them singletons. Turning to this clone: Its antigen is unknown.

This CDR3 has 18 residues. Germline V gives CDR1 SEHNR, CDR2 FQNEAQ (reference sequence). Trimming took off 5 bases at V and 2 bases at J, with 22 bases between the two ends. The sequenced sample consisted of ileal tissue. This chain uses TRBV7-9 with TRBJ1-3, with a tentative D call TRBD1 (6 bases). The sequence came from an adult with Crohn's disease. Here the CDR3 DNA reads TGTGCCAGCAGCCCGCCGGGCAGGGGAACTAGAGCTGGAAACACCATATATTTT. Residues: CASSPPGRGTRAGNTIYF.